The 3 T cell receptor beta chains presented below share a single source sample, sequenced in a study of blood T cell repertoires in COVID-19. Only in-frame clones appear in the TCRdb table, and some are missing; sequencing was by immunoSEQ multiplex PCR. The sample records some 39,000 clones, approximately 90% being singletons. Source material: peripheral blood. These receptors came from a human donor in a cohort sampled during active COVID-19.

The gene calls are TRBV18 and TRBJ2-2; 7 bases agree with TRBD2. V was pared by 0 bases and J by 7 bases, with 2 bases of the junction left unmatched. The CDR3 has 14 amino acids. Germline V gene data show CDR1 as KGHSH and CDR2 as LQKENI. DNA for the CDR3: TGTGCCAGCTCACCACCATCGGGAGGCGGGGAGCTGTTTTTT. Protein sequence: CASSPPSGGGELFF.

This clone was counted a single time. The chain employs TRBV12-3 or TRBV12-4 and TRBJ1-2; D gene uncertain. CDR3 length equals 11 residues. V lost 2 bases and J 7 bases, leaving 5 bases between the germline ends. CDR3 sequence reads: CASSLRGGYTF. The CDR3 bases are TGTGCCAGCAGTTTACGGGGTGGCTACACCTTC.

V gene TRBV6-2 or TRBV6-3 combines with J gene TRBJ2-7, with 12 nucleotides matching TRBD2. The CDR3 length is 15 residues. Unmatched junction bases numbered 9, after V lost 5 bases and J lost 7 bases. From germline, CDR1 is MNHEY and CDR2 SVGEGT. DNA of the CDR3: TGTGCCAGCAGTGCTAGACTAGCGGGAGCGGGGGAGCAGTACTTC. Translating it yields CASSARLAGAGEQYF.